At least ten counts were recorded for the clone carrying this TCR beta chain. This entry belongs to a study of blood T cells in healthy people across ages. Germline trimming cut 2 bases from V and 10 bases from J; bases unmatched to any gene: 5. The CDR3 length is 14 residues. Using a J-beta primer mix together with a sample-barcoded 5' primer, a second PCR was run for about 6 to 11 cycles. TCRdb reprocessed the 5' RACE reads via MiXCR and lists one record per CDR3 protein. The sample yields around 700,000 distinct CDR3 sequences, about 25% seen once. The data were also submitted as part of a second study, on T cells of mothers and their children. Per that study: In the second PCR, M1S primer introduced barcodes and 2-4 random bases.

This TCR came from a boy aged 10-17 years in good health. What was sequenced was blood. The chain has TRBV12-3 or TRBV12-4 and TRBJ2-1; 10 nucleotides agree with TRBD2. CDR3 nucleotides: TGTGCCAGCAGTTTACCTAGCGGGGGCGGGGAGCAGTTCTTC. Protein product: CASSLPSGGGEQFF.